Listed below are T cell receptor beta chains from one sample, sequenced in a study of blood T cell repertoires in COVID-19. Measured with immunoSEQ multiplex PCR; TCRdb has only the in-frame clones, and not every one. The sample lists more than 95,000 clones; 70% to 90% were seen once. The material sequenced was peripheral blood. The receptors shown here come from a man in his forties or fifties with acute or convalescent COVID-19. Each CDR3 is given with its conserved first and last residue. The D gene is left open where the match is weak. Size is omitted from some rows. Given values are once, few, many or a class for expanded clones.

abundance: -; j_gene: TRBJ2-5; d_gene: -; v_gene: TRBV6-2/TRBV6-3; CDR3nt: TGTGCCAGCAGCCCCGTTTGGGGCGAGACCCAGTACTTC; CDR3aa: CASSPVWGETQYF
abundance: -; j_gene: TRBJ2-7; d_gene: -; v_gene: TRBV5-1; CDR3nt: TGCGCCAGCAGTACAGTCGGTAACTCCTACGAGCAGTACTTC; CDR3aa: CASSTVGNSYEQYF
abundance: -; j_gene: TRBJ1-1; d_gene: TRBD1; v_gene: TRBV29-1; CDR3nt: TGCAGCGCACTCAAACAGGGGTGGAACACTGAAGCTTTCTTT; CDR3aa: CSALKQGWNTEAFF
abundance: -; j_gene: TRBJ1-2; d_gene: TRBD1; v_gene: TRBV4-3; CDR3nt: TGCGCCAGCAGCCATCAACAGGGGGAGGGCTACACCTTC; CDR3aa: CASSHQQGEGYTF
abundance: -; j_gene: TRBJ2-5; d_gene: TRBD1; v_gene: TRBV30; CDR3nt: TGTGCCTGGAGTTTTACGAGACAGGGTGGGGAGACCCAGTACTTC; CDR3aa: CAWSFTRQGGETQYF
abundance: once; j_gene: TRBJ2-7; d_gene: TRBD1; v_gene: TRBV4-1; CDR3nt: TGCGCCAGCAGCCAAGTAGGGGACAGTTTCCACGAGCAGTACTTC; CDR3aa: CASSQVGDSFHEQYF
abundance: -; j_gene: TRBJ1-3; d_gene: -; v_gene: TRBV2; CDR3nt: TGTGCCAGCAGTGAGGGCAGCTCTGGAAACACCATATATTTT; CDR3aa: CASSEGSSGNTIYF
abundance: -; j_gene: TRBJ2-7; d_gene: -; v_gene: TRBV29-1; CDR3nt: TGCAGCGTTGGAGACACCTACGAGCAGTACTTC; CDR3aa: CSVGDTYEQYF
abundance: -; j_gene: TRBJ2-7; d_gene: TRBD1; v_gene: TRBV24-1; CDR3nt: TGTGCCACCAGTGAGACTCCGGGACAGGGGGTTCGAGCCTACGAGCAGTACTTC; CDR3aa: CATSETPGQGVRAYEQYF
abundance: once; j_gene: TRBJ2-6; d_gene: -; v_gene: TRBV3-1/TRBV3-2; CDR3nt: TGTGCCAGCAGCCAAGCAGGAACAGGGCGCAAATCTGGGGCCAACGTCCTGACTTTC; CDR3aa: CASSQAGTGRKSGANVLTF
abundance: -; j_gene: TRBJ1-1; d_gene: -; v_gene: TRBV30; CDR3nt: TGTGCCTGGAGTAGAGAGGAGGGCACTGAAGCTTTCTTT; CDR3aa: CAWSREEGTEAFF
abundance: -; j_gene: TRBJ1-1; d_gene: -; v_gene: TRBV10-3; CDR3nt: TGTGCCATCAGTGAGTCGATAGGGGCGGATCGGAACACTGAAGCTTTCTTT; CDR3aa: CAISESIGADRNTEAFF
abundance: -; j_gene: TRBJ2-7; d_gene: TRBD2; v_gene: TRBV27; CDR3nt: TGTGCCAGCAGTAACCAACCGGGACTAGCGGACGTGCAGTACTTC; CDR3aa: CASSNQPGLADVQYF
abundance: -; j_gene: TRBJ2-5; d_gene: TRBD2; v_gene: TRBV5-5; CDR3nt: TGTGCCAGCAGCACGGGACTAGCGGGGCAAGAGACCCAGTACTTC; CDR3aa: CASSTGLAGQETQYF
abundance: few; j_gene: TRBJ1-2; d_gene: TRBD1; v_gene: TRBV10-3; CDR3nt: TGTGCCATCAGTGCAGGCCAGGGGGCTGATGGCTACACCTTC; CDR3aa: CAISAGQGADGYTF
abundance: -; j_gene: TRBJ2-5; d_gene: TRBD2; v_gene: TRBV7-2; CDR3nt: TGTGCCAGCAGCTTAGTACCTAGCGGGAGGGCCTCAGCGAGAGAGACCCAGTACTTC; CDR3aa: CASSLVPSGRASARETQYF
abundance: -; j_gene: TRBJ1-3; d_gene: -; v_gene: TRBV6-6; CDR3nt: TGTGCCAGCACTCAAGGGGTATCGGGCGGAAACACCATATATTTT; CDR3aa: CASTQGVSGGNTIYF
abundance: -; j_gene: TRBJ1-1; d_gene: TRBD1; v_gene: TRBV10-2; CDR3nt: TGCGCCAGCAGTCGGACAGGGAAGGACACTGAAGCTTTCTTT; CDR3aa: CASSRTGKDTEAFF
abundance: -; j_gene: TRBJ2-1; d_gene: TRBD2; v_gene: TRBV24-1; CDR3nt: TGTGCCACCAGTGACTTCCGGGACGGGAGGAATGAGCAGTTCTTC; CDR3aa: CATSDFRDGRNEQFF
abundance: -; j_gene: TRBJ2-5; d_gene: -; v_gene: TRBV6-5; CDR3nt: TGTGCCAGCACCACTCCCCTTGACAGCCGGGAGACCCAGTACTTC; CDR3aa: CASTTPLDSRETQYF
abundance: -; j_gene: TRBJ2-1; d_gene: -; v_gene: TRBV3-1/TRBV3-2; CDR3nt: TGTGCCAGCAGCCAAGGAGCAGGGATTAACGAGCAGTTCTTC; CDR3aa: CASSQGAGINEQFF
abundance: -; j_gene: TRBJ2-5; d_gene: TRBD1; v_gene: TRBV2; CDR3nt: TGTGCCAGCAGTGCGGACAGGGCGACGACCCAGTACTTC; CDR3aa: CASSADRATTQYF
abundance: -; j_gene: TRBJ1-2; d_gene: -; v_gene: TRBV5-8; CDR3nt: TGTGCCAGCGGCCAGAAGGGAGAAAGGCGTCCCACCTTC; CDR3aa: CASGQKGERRPTF
abundance: -; j_gene: TRBJ2-1; d_gene: -; v_gene: TRBV4-1; CDR3nt: TGCGCCAGCAGCCAAGATCTGGCAAGGGGATCCTACAATGAGCAGTTCTTC; CDR3aa: CASSQDLARGSYNEQFF
abundance: once; j_gene: TRBJ1-2; d_gene: TRBD1; v_gene: TRBV6-4; CDR3nt: TGTGCCAGCAGTGAGGGGACAGGGGGCTATGGCTACACCTTC; CDR3aa: CASSEGTGGYGYTF
abundance: few; j_gene: TRBJ2-2; d_gene: TRBD2; v_gene: TRBV6-5; CDR3nt: TGTGCCAGCATAATTAGCGGGAGGGCCCCCGGGGAGCTGTTTTTT; CDR3aa: CASIISGRAPGELFF
abundance: -; j_gene: TRBJ2-5; d_gene: -; v_gene: TRBV23-1; CDR3nt: TGCGCCAGCAGTCAATCGGAGACAGGTCAGTACTTC; CDR3aa: CASSQSETGQYF
abundance: -; j_gene: TRBJ2-5; d_gene: TRBD2; v_gene: TRBV6-2/TRBV6-3; CDR3nt: TGTGCCAGCAGTTTTGTAGCGGGAGGAGCAGGAGAGACCCAGTACTTC; CDR3aa: CASSFVAGGAGETQYF
abundance: -; j_gene: TRBJ2-7; d_gene: TRBD2; v_gene: TRBV10-1; CDR3nt: TGCGCCAGCAGTGAGTGGCGGACTAGCGGGAGTAGTGAGCAGTACTTC; CDR3aa: CASSEWRTSGSSEQYF
abundance: -; j_gene: TRBJ2-5; d_gene: -; v_gene: TRBV11-3; CDR3nt: TGTGCCAGCAGGGACAGAGAGACCCAGTACTTC; CDR3aa: CASRDRETQYF
abundance: -; j_gene: TRBJ2-1; d_gene: TRBD2; v_gene: TRBV24-1; CDR3nt: TGTGCCACCAGTGAGACCACTAGCGGGAATGGAAATGAGCAGTTCTTC; CDR3aa: CATSETTSGNGNEQFF
abundance: once; j_gene: TRBJ2-7; d_gene: -; v_gene: TRBV27; CDR3nt: TGTGCCAGCAGTTCCGATACTTCCCGCTCCTACGAGCAGTACTTC; CDR3aa: CASSSDTSRSYEQYF
abundance: -; j_gene: TRBJ2-6; d_gene: -; v_gene: TRBV12-5; CDR3nt: TGTGCTAGTGGTTTGGTATCGGTCGGGGCCAACGTCCTGACTTTC; CDR3aa: CASGLVSVGANVLTF
abundance: -; j_gene: TRBJ1-5; d_gene: -; v_gene: TRBV12-2; CDR3nt: TGTGCAAGTCGCTTAGGACCTACAGGGGATGTTAATCAGCCCCAGCATTTT; CDR3aa: CASRLGPTGDVNQPQHF
abundance: -; j_gene: TRBJ2-2; d_gene: -; v_gene: TRBV4-3; CDR3nt: TGCGCCAGCAGCCAAGCCCCCGCGGGGACCGGGGAGCTGTTTTTT; CDR3aa: CASSQAPAGTGELFF
abundance: -; j_gene: TRBJ2-3; d_gene: TRBD1; v_gene: TRBV7-9; CDR3nt: TGTGCCAGCAGCTTAGCCCCAACAGGGGACGGCACAGATACGCAGTATTTT; CDR3aa: CASSLAPTGDGTDTQYF
abundance: -; j_gene: TRBJ1-3; d_gene: -; v_gene: TRBV5-1; CDR3nt: TGCGCCAGCAGCACGAACCAGGGCGGAGGAAACACCATATATTTT; CDR3aa: CASSTNQGGGNTIYF